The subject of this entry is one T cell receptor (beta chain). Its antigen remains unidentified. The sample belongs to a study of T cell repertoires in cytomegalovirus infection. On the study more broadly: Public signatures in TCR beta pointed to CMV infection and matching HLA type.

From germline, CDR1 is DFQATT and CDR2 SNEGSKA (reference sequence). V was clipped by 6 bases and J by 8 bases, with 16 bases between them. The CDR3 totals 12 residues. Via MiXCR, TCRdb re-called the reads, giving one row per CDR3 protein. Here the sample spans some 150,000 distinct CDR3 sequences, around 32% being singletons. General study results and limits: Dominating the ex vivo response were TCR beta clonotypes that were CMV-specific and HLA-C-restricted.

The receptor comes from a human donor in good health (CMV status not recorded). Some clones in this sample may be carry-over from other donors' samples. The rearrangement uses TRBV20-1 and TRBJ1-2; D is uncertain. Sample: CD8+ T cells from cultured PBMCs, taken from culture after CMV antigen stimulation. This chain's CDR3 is CSANRALPGYTF. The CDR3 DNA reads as TGCAGTGCCAACCGTGCGCTACCCGGCTACACCTTC.